Below are 27 T cell receptor beta chains sequenced from a single sample in a study of T cell changes during pregnancy in multiple sclerosis. Assay: immunoSEQ multiplex PCR; the TCRdb copy retains only in-frame clones and omits some. Of about 93,000 clones listed, approximately 92% are singletons. This specimen was peripheral blood, taken after pregnancy. These receptors were collected from a female donor with multiple sclerosis, enrolled in a pregnancy study.

This clone was picked up one time. The V and J genes are TRBV5-6 and TRBJ1-1; TRBD1 is a possible D gene (6 bases). Germline CDR1 is SGHDT and CDR2 is YYEEEE. This CDR3 has 11 amino acids. Trimming pared 3 bases from V and 7 bases from J, leaving 7 bases between. The CDR3 coding sequence is TGTGCCAGCAGCTCGACAGGTGAAGCTTTCTTT. Its protein product is CASSSTGEAFF.

This rearrangement joins TRBV2 to TRBJ1-2; D gene ambiguous. This CDR3 contains 10 residues. Germline V gene lookup returns CDR1 SNHLY and CDR2 FYNNEI. The V gene lost 8 bases and the J gene lost 10 bases, with 11 bases spanning the gap. The CDR3 region is CASAERDYTF. The CDR3 bases are TGTGCCAGCGCCGAGCGAGACTACACCTTC.

The gene calls are TRBV10-3 and TRBJ1-1, with D unclear. Germline V CDR1 and CDR2: ENHRY, SYGVKD. V was shortened by 2 bases and J by 0 bases, with 7 bases between the two germline ends. The CDR3 covers 14 residues. The CDR3 region is CAISEQTVNTEAFF. The CDR3 nucleotides are TGTGCCATCAGTGAGCAAACAGTGAACACTGAAGCTTTCTTT.

The CDR3 spells CASSYSGTGAREQYF. The CDR3 coding sequence is TGTGCCAGCAGTTACTCCGGGACAGGGGCTCGCGAGCAGTACTTC. The gene calls are TRBV6-5 and TRBJ2-7; 10 bases line up with TRBD1. Germline CDR1 reads MNHEY; CDR2 reads SVGAGI. The CDR3 has 15 residues. V lost 0 bases and J lost 6; bases outside the gene matches: 5.

This clone was picked up a small number of times. The chain has TRBV14 and TRBJ2-2; 7 nucleotides line up with TRBD2. The CDR3 runs to 16 residues. The junction had 9 bases not matched to a gene; V was cut back by 4 bases and J by 4 bases. Looked up from germline, CDR1 is SGHDN and CDR2 is FVKESK. The CDR3 coding sequence is TGTGCCAGCAGCCCTCCCGGGACTACCTTCACCGGGGAGCTGTTTTTT. This encodes CASSPPGTTFTGELFF. The whole variable domain, remainder taken from reference TRBV14 and TRBJ2-2, is EAGVTQFPSHSVIEKGQTVTLRCDPISGHDNLYWYRRVMGKEIKFLLHFVKESKQDESGMPNNRFLAERTGGTYSTLKVQPAELEDSGVYFCASSPPGTTFTGELFFGEGSRLTVL.

This clone appeared a single time. The chain links TRBV5-6 to TRBJ1-2; D remains unclear. This CDR3 is built from 16 residues. CDR1 and CDR2 from the germline V gene are SGHDT and YYEEEE. V gave up 4 bases and J gave up 6 bases, with 22 bases separating them. This CDR3 reads CASSLERRSSLNGYTF. Written as DNA, the CDR3 is TGTGCCAGCAGCCTGGAGCGACGGAGTAGTCTTAATGGCTACACCTTC.

The chain couples TRBV2 to TRBJ2-3; D might be TRBD2 (5 bases). Germline V gene sequence: CDR1 SNHLY, CDR2 FYNNEI. Trimming left V 6 bases short and J 0 bases short, with 10 bases between. There are 14 residues in the CDR3. The CDR3 DNA sequence: TGTGCCAGCAGCGAGGGTTCTAGCACAGATACGCAGTATTTT. This sequence encodes CASSEGSSTDTQYF.

This chain joins TRBV11-2 and TRBJ1-1; TRBD1 aligns across 8 bases. Germline V CDR1 and CDR2: SGHAT, FQNNGV. Losses at the gene ends were 5 bases for V and 1 base for J; bases not matched to a gene: 6. The CDR3 runs 15 residues. CDR3 nucleotides: TGTGCCAGCAGCCATTACAGGGGGACGAACACTGAAGCTTTCTTT. It codes for CASSHYRGTNTEAFF.

The chain couples TRBV6-4 to TRBJ2-1; unclear D gene. Germline V lookup: CDR1 MRHNA, CDR2 SNTAGT. V lost 0 bases to trimming and J lost 0 bases, with 9 bases between them. The CDR3 consists of 16 residues. The CDR3 sequence: CASSDSRRSSYNEQFF. The CDR3 DNA sequence: TGTGCCAGCAGTGACTCGCGGAGAAGCTCCTACAATGAGCAGTTCTTC.

J is TRBJ2-3 and V is TRBV5-1; TRBD2 matches 8 bases. V was pared by 4 bases and J by 2 bases, with 3 bases of the junction left unmatched. Per the germline V gene, CDR1 is SGHRS and CDR2 is YFSETQ. This CDR3 has 14 residues. CDR3 DNA: TGCGCCAGCAGCCCGGGACTAGTCACAGATACGCAGTATTTT. Residues: CASSPGLVTDTQYF.

The V and J genes are TRBV7-9 and TRBJ1-1; D gene uncertain. Germline assignment: CDR1 SEHNR and CDR2 FQNEAQ (reference sequence). The CDR3 loop spans 13 amino acids. The V end lost 5 bases, the J end lost 5 bases, and 12 bases lay between the germline ends. The CDR3 DNA sequence: TGTGCCAGCAGCCCTCGGGGAAAAACTGAAGCTTTCTTT. This translates into CASSPRGKTEAFF.

The V and J genes are TRBV29-1 and TRBJ2-1; 11 nucleotides line up with TRBD2. The ends lost 6 bases at V and 4 bases at J; junction bases unmatched: 5. The CDR3 runs to 14 residues. Germline values: CDR1 SQVTM, CDR2 ANQGSEA. The CDR3 spells CSVPSGGLYNEQFF. Here the CDR3 DNA reads TGCAGCGTCCCTAGCGGGGGGCTGTACAATGAGCAGTTCTTC.

This chain links TRBV9 with TRBJ1-1, with D perhaps TRBD1 (5 bases). Germline V gene sequence: CDR1 SGDLS, CDR2 YYNGEE. CDR3 size: 17 residues. With 3 bases removed from V and 5 bases from J, the gap between germline ends came to 23 bases. CDR3 nucleotides: TGTGCCAGCAGCGCGTGGACATACACTACGAAAGGGACTGAAGCTTTCTTT. Its translation: CASSAWTYTTKGTEAFF. Full variable domain (missing parts from reference TRBV9 and TRBJ1-1): DSGVTQTPKHLITATGQRVTLRCSPRSGDLSVYWYQQSLDQGLQFLIQYYNGEERAKGNILERFSAQQFPDLHSELNLSSLELGDSALYFCASSAWTYTTKGTEAFFGQGTRLTVV.

The CDR3 loop is CASSNRGDYGYTF. As DNA, the CDR3 is TGTGCCAGTAGTAACAGGGGGGACTATGGCTACACCTTC. V and J are TRBV19 and TRBJ1-2, with 8 bases fitting TRBD1. The germline V gene has CDR1 LNHDA and CDR2 SQIVND (reference sequence). The CDR3 has 13 residues. The junction had 1 base not matched to a gene; V was cut back by 4 bases and J by 3 bases.

The CDR3 DNA sequence: TGTGCCAGCAGTTTGACAGCCACCTACGAGCAGTACTTC. It encodes CASSLTATYEQYF. The chain couples TRBV27 to TRBJ2-7, with a possible D match to TRBD1 (5 bases). The germline gives CDR1 MNHEY, CDR2 SMNVEV (reference sequence). The ends were cut back, 3 bases at V and 2 bases at J, with 8 bases in the middle. The CDR3 contains 13 residues.

In this sample, this clone turned up a few times. The chain employs TRBV5-4 and TRBJ1-3, with D possibly TRBD1 on 5 matching bases. CDR3 length: 13 residues. Germline V gene sequence: CDR1 SGHNT, CDR2 YYREEE (reference sequence). The V end was cut by 3 bases, the J end by 3 bases, with 7 bases between. The CDR3 DNA follows: TGTGCCAGCAGCTGGGGGGGTGGAAACACCATATATTTT. It codes for CASSWGGGNTIYF.

The chain couples TRBV19 to TRBJ1-3; D is perhaps TRBD1 (5 bases). Looked up from germline, CDR1 is LNHDA and CDR2 is SQIVND (reference sequence). The germline V and J ends were trimmed by 3 bases and 4 bases, with 13 bases remaining between them. The CDR3 contains 15 residues. Here the CDR3 DNA reads TGTGCCAGTAGTATTTCATCAGGGTCCGGAAACACCATATATTTT. Translating gives CASSISSGSGNTIYF.

This rearrangement joins TRBV29-1 to TRBJ2-2, with 9 bases matching TRBD1. Per germline, CDR1 SQVTM and CDR2 ANQGSEA. There are 14 residues in the CDR3. Germline trimming cut 5 bases from V and 7 bases from J; bases unmatched to any gene: 8. The CDR3 coding sequence is TGCAGCGTTATGGGGACAGGGTTGGTCGGGGAGCTGTTTTTT. It specifies CSVMGTGLVGELFF.

This chain joins TRBV4-2 and TRBJ1-2; no firm D call. CDR1 and CDR2 (germline): LGHNA, YNFKEQ. The CDR3 covers 14 residues. Trimming cost V 0 bases and J 4 bases, with 9 bases left between them. The CDR3: CASSQERDFYGYTF. The CDR3 nucleotides read TGTGCCAGCAGCCAAGAGAGAGACTTCTATGGCTACACCTTC.

The chain joins TRBV6-5 to TRBJ2-7, with 8 positions matching TRBD2. The germline V gene encodes CDR1 MNHEY and CDR2 SVGAGI. There are 13 residues in the CDR3. V lost 10 bases to trimming and J lost 0 bases; unmatched junction nucleotides: 5. This chain's CDR3 is CATRSGNSYEQYF. Written as DNA, the CDR3 is TGTGCCACCCGTAGCGGGAACTCCTACGAGCAGTACTTC.

The chain carries TRBV2 and TRBJ1-4, with 11 bases identical to TRBD1. The germline CDR1 and CDR2 sequences are SNHLY and FYNNEI. The trim removed 6 bases at V and 8 bases at J, leaving 11 bases unmatched. The CDR3 consists of 16 residues. As DNA, the CDR3 is TGTGCCAGCAGCGGGACAGGGGGATTGACAGGCGAAAAACTGTTTTTT. Protein: CASSGTGGLTGEKLFF.

The chain joins TRBV9 to TRBJ2-2; D is undetermined. Germline-derived CDR1 and CDR2 are SGDLS and YYNGEE. Trimming removed 0 bases at V and 5 bases at J, with 2 bases between. The length of the CDR3 is 12 residues. The CDR3 region is CASSVVTGELFF. DNA of the CDR3: TGTGCCAGCAGCGTAGTAACCGGGGAGCTGTTTTTT.

This clone was picked up a small number of times. The chain couples TRBV5-1 to TRBJ2-1, with 13 bases aligning to TRBD2. J gave up 6 bases and V 2 bases, and 8 bases lay outside the gene matches. Germline-derived CDR1 and CDR2 are SGHRS and YFSETQ. CDR3 length: 17 residues. CDR3 DNA sequence: TGCGCCAGCAGCTTCGGACGAAGGACTAGCGGGAGCAATGAGCAGTTCTTC. As protein: CASSFGRRTSGSNEQFF.

The chain's CDR3 is CASRGTGGPVYEQYF. CDR3 sequence (DNA): TGTGCCAGCAGGGGGACAGGGGGTCCGGTATACGAGCAGTACTTC. The gene calls are TRBV14 and TRBJ2-7; 11 positions match TRBD1. Germline V gene sequence: CDR1 SGHDN, CDR2 FVKESK. The CDR3 covers 15 residues. The V segment lost 6 bases and the J segment 4 bases; nucleotides outside the gene matches: 8.

The genes are TRBV5-1 and TRBJ1-2, with 8 positions matching TRBD1. The ends lost 4 bases at V and 5 bases at J; junction bases unmatched: 4. The CDR3 is 13 amino acids. Germline assignment: CDR1 SGHRS and CDR2 YFSETQ. The CDR3 sequence is CASSVDRGYGYTF. The CDR3 DNA is TGCGCCAGCAGCGTTGACAGGGGATATGGCTACACCTTC.

This chain joins TRBV19 and TRBJ1-5; 7 bases line up with TRBD1. V trimming: 5 bases; J trimming: 4 bases; junction bases outside the gene matches: 5. Looked up from germline, CDR1 is LNHDA and CDR2 is SQIVND (reference sequence). This CDR3 contains 14 residues. The CDR3: CASSGDSYNQPQHF. CDR3 coding DNA: TGTGCCAGTAGTGGGGACAGCTATAATCAGCCCCAGCATTTT.

The chain employs TRBV5-1 and TRBJ2-3, with 7 nucleotides matching TRBD2. The CDR3 covers 14 residues. CDR1 and CDR2 from the germline V gene are SGHRS and YFSETQ. Unmatched junction bases numbered 5, after V lost 4 bases and J lost 3 bases. CDR3 nucleotides: TGCGCCAGCAGCGATACTAGCGCTACAGATACGCAGTATTTT. Its translation is CASSDTSATDTQYF.